This T cell receptor beta chain originates from a study of blood T cell repertoires in COVID-19. Study-wide context: Whether acute or convalescent, the COVID-19 samples came from the United States, Italy and Spain. The cDNA or gDNA used as material had been derived from T cells, B-cell-depleted T cells, or PBMCs.

How the authors handled the data: Using reference gene primer amplification, nucleated cell counts were estimated. TCRdb's copy holds only in-frame clones and misses some; the assay was immunoSEQ multiplex PCR. V and J calls and clone size are copied from that table; D and trimming were computed from the DNA. The data contain about 220,000 clones, 80% to 85% of them seen just once; the ten biggest clones take up just under 20%. This TCR came from a man younger than 45 with active or convalescent COVID-19. Sequencing was done on a sample of peripheral blood.

The CDR3 is CASSKDPTSGGSGEQFF. In DNA form, the CDR3 reads TGCGCCAGCAGCAAAGACCCTACTAGCGGGGGTTCCGGTGAGCAGTTCTTC. The gene calls are TRBV5-1 and TRBJ2-1; 11 bases fit TRBD2. The CDR3 spans 17 residues. Trimming cost V 4 bases and J 9 bases; bases outside gene matches: 15. Germline loops: CDR1 SGHRS, CDR2 YFSETQ.